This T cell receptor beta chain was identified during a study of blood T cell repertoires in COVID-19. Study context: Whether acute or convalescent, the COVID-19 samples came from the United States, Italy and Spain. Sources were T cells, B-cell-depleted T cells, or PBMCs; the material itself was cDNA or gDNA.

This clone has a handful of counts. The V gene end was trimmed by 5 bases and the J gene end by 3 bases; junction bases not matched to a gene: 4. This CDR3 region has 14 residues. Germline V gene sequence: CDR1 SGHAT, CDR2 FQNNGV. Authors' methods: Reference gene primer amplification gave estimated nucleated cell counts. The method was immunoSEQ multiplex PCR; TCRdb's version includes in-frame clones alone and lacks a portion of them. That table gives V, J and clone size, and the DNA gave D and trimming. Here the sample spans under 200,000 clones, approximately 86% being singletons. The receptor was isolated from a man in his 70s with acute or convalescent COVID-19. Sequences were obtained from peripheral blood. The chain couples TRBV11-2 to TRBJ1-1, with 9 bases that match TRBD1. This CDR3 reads CASSRTGGYTEAFF. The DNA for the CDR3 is TGTGCCAGCAGCCGTACAGGGGGCTACACTGAAGCTTTCTTT.